Below, one T cell receptor (beta chain) is given with its context. Its antigen is still unknown. Once RNA had been extracted, it was reverse transcribed into cDNA to act as the sequencing template. The repertoire was sequenced with immunoSEQ multiplex PCR; TCRdb's copy has only in-frame clones and lacks some. The table has more than 200,000 clones, about 68% seen once. The data were taken from a study of CD8+ T cells in alopecia areata. General study findings and limits: Scalp samples also yield sequences of resident alphabeta T cells from normal skin. Affected scalp, especially in alopecia totalis/universalis, had a higher clonality than normal scalp did.

The TCR sequence derives from a human donor with alopecia areata. The material was CD4+ T cells sorted from blood, obtained at week 0.

In DNA, the CDR3 is TGTGCCTGGAACTCTTATGATGGCAAAAACATTCAGTACTTC. Protein product: CAWNSYDGKNIQYF. The chain employs TRBV30 and TRBJ2-4; D unresolved. The V end lost 4 bases, the J end lost 3 bases, and 13 bases lay between the germline ends. Per germline, CDR1 GTSNPN and CDR2 SVGIG (reference sequence). CDR3 size: 14 residues.